This T cell receptor (beta chain) was captured in a study of beta chain features in type 1 diabetes. Overall study results and limits: No resolution was reached here on whether HLA type influences TCRB rearrangement.

As concerns this clone: The target antigen is unknown.

Of the isolated RNA, all was reverse transcribed, and so the sequenced material was expressed TCRB transcripts. TCRdb keeps only in-frame clones here, not all; method: immunoSEQ multiplex PCR. The data contain about 330,000 clones, more than 9.5% of them singletons. Donors underwent one heparinised blood draw, 95 to 150 mL on average. Sorting gave populations that all exceeded 98% purity. V shed 7 bases and J 7 bases; nucleotides not matched to a gene: 7. The germline gives CDR1 MDHEN, CDR2 SYDVKM. The CDR3 consists of 14 residues. The chain uses TRBV28 and TRBJ2-7; 13 bases fit TRBD2. This TCR came from a young woman in good health. The sequencing input was naive CD4+ T cells from blood. CDR3 residues: CASTGTSGNLEQYF. In nucleotides, the CDR3 is TGTGCCAGCACCGGGACTAGCGGGAATCTGGAGCAGTACTTC.